Described below is a single T cell receptor (beta chain) sequence and its context. This CDR3 spans 13 amino acids. V gave up 6 bases and J gave up 9 bases, with 15 bases separating them. This entry is derived from a study of control samples from healthy donors and cancer patients. The method was immunoSEQ multiplex PCR; TCRdb's version includes in-frame clones alone and lacks a portion of them. The sample lists about 140,000 clones; about nine tenths were seen once. The V call is TRBV12-3 or TRBV12-4, the J call TRBJ2-1; TRBD2 is a possible D gene (5 bases). This receptor was identified in a man aged 25 to 45 in good health. The sequenced sample was blood. CDR3 sequence: CASSPARRGEQFF. CDR3 nucleotides: TGTGCCAGCAGCCCCGCCCGCCGGGGTGAGCAGTTCTTC.